The 12 T cell receptor beta chains below were found in one sample sequenced in a study of blood T cell repertoires in COVID-19. Only in-frame clones appear in the TCRdb table, and some are missing; sequencing was by immunoSEQ multiplex PCR. Here the sample spans 200,000 to 300,000 clones, more than 70% being singletons. The sequencing input was PBMCs or T cells enriched from blood (not recorded which). The receptors here all came from a woman between 35 and 50 years old with acute COVID-19.

The rearrangement joins TRBV15 to TRBJ1-3, with D unclear. This CDR3 is 13 amino acids long. CDR1 and CDR2 (germline): LNHNV, YYDKDF (reference sequence). Trimming cost V 2 bases and J 4 bases, with 6 bases left between them. CDR3 region: CATSRQHGNTIYF. In DNA form, the CDR3 reads TGTGCCACCAGCAGACAACACGGAAACACCATATATTTT.

The chain joins TRBV25-1 to TRBJ1-1; maybe TRBD1 (6 bases). Trimming took 4 bases from V and 4 from J, leaving 10 bases between them. Germline V gene data show CDR1 as MGHDK and CDR2 as SYGVNS. The CDR3 totals 13 residues. The CDR3 DNA reads as TGTGCCAGCAGTGCCAGGGGATCCACTGAAGCTTTCTTT. Protein: CASSARGSTEAFF.

This clone occurred once. The rearrangement uses TRBV7-8 and TRBJ1-1, with a weak D call TRBD1 (5 bases). The CDR3 is made up of 13 amino acids. Germline CDR1 SGHVS, CDR2 FQNEAQ. Trimming took off 3 bases at V and 4 bases at J, with 9 bases between the two ends. In DNA, the CDR3 is TGTGCCAGCAGCTTGGACATCATCACTGAAGCTTTCTTT. Its translation: CASSLDIITEAFF.

The chain has TRBV18 and TRBJ2-1; possible D gene TRBD2, 5 bases. Trimming took 3 bases from V and 9 from J, leaving 9 bases between them. The CDR3 loop spans 12 amino acids. The V gene's germline CDR1 is KGHSH and CDR2 LQKENI. The CDR3 sequence: CASSPSSGEQFF. Written as DNA, the CDR3 is TGTGCCAGCTCACCGTCAAGCGGTGAGCAGTTCTTC.

The chain links TRBV3-1 (or the pseudogene TRBV3-2) to TRBJ2-6; D is uncertain. Per the germline V gene, CDR1 is LGHDT and CDR2 is YNNKEL (reference sequence). V was pared by 2 bases and J by 0 bases, with 5 bases between. The CDR3 is 15 residues long. The CDR3 bases are TGTGCCAGCAGCCAACTTATCTCTGGGGCCAACGTCCTGACTTTC. Translation: CASSQLISGANVLTF.

This chain uses TRBV7-2 with TRBJ2-1; 8 nucleotides match TRBD2. V dropped 3 bases and J dropped 4; count of bases not matched to a gene: 2. Germline V gene sequence: CDR1 SGHTA, CDR2 FQGNSA. The CDR3 runs to 14 residues. CDR3 protein: CASSLGGGYNEQFF. The CDR3 DNA is TGTGCCAGCAGCTTGGGCGGGGGGTACAATGAGCAGTTCTTC.

The chain combines TRBV5-1 with TRBJ1-6, with D unclear. The CDR3 spans 15 residues. CDR1 SGHRS and CDR2 YFSETQ come from the germline V gene. V lost 2 bases and J lost 0, with 6 bases in between. The CDR3 region has the DNA TGCGCCAGCAGCTTTTGGAGCTCCTATAATTCACCCCTCCACTTT. Amino acids: CASSFWSSYNSPLHF.

This rearrangement joins TRBV30 to TRBJ2-3; 7 bases are shared with TRBD2. With V trimmed by 4 bases and J by 2 bases, 3 bases remained unmatched. The germline V gene encodes CDR1 GTSNPN and CDR2 SVGIG (reference sequence). This CDR3 comprises 13 residues. CDR3 sequence: CAWTSGLTDTQYF. The CDR3 DNA reads as TGTGCCTGGACTAGCGGACTCACAGATACGCAGTATTTT.

The rearrangement links TRBV5-4 to TRBJ1-5; 8 bases line up with TRBD1. V was clipped by 4 bases and J by 2 bases; unmatched bases: 2. CDR1 SGHNT and CDR2 YYREEE come from the germline V gene (reference sequence). The CDR3 loop spans 14 amino acids. Here the CDR3 DNA reads TGTGCCAGCAGCCAACAGGGGGGCAATCAGCCCCAGCATTTT. Protein sequence: CASSQQGGNQPQHF.

The rearrangement links TRBV5-6 to TRBJ1-1; no firm D call. The CDR3 length is 16 residues. CDR1 is SGHDT and CDR2 is YYEEEE in the germline V gene. Trimming stripped 0 bases from V and 0 bases from J, with 12 bases between. CDR3 bases: TGTGCCAGCAGCTTGGAACTACGTACACTGAACACTGAAGCTTTCTTT. Residues: CASSLELRTLNTEAFF.

The rearrangement links TRBV24-1 to TRBJ2-3; TRBD1 aligns across 7 bases. From germline, CDR1 is KGHDR and CDR2 SFDVKD. The CDR3 totals 16 residues. V lost 4 bases, J lost 1 base, and 7 bases stayed unmatched. CDR3 DNA sequence: TGTGCCACCAGTGACGGGACAGCCTGGGGCACAGATACGCAGTATTTT. As protein: CATSDGTAWGTDTQYF.

This clone occurred once. This chain uses TRBV5-5 with TRBJ1-5; D remains unclear. V was trimmed by 0 bases and J by 5 bases, leaving 12 bases between them. Germline V CDR1 and CDR2: SGHKS, YYEKEE (reference sequence). The CDR3 sequence is 15 residues long. CDR3 coding DNA: TGTGCCAGCAGCTTGGAGGGAGGCGGGGATCAGCCCCAGCATTTT. This encodes CASSLEGGGDQPQHF.